The 12 T cell receptor beta chains given below trace back to one sample, sequenced in a study of OX40 agonist ivuxolimab in advanced cancers. Sequenced by immunoSEQ multiplex PCR; TCRdb stores in-frame clones only, minus some. The sample includes around 80,000 clones, under 90% of them seen just once. The input for sequencing was CD4+ or CD8+ T cells sorted from blood, taken in a trial of the OX40 agonist ivuxolimab. These receptor sequences come from an adult with an advanced solid tumor such as melanoma, head and neck, liver or kidney cancer.

The V gene is TRBV10-3, the J gene TRBJ1-3, with unresolved D. Germline lookup yields CDR1 ENHRY and CDR2 SYGVKD. V gave up 6 bases and J gave up 0 bases, with 9 bases separating them. This CDR3 comprises 14 residues. CDR3 nucleotide sequence: TGTGCCATCAGACCTGACATCTCTGGAAACACCATATATTTT. The encoded protein is CAIRPDISGNTIYF.

Comment on this clone: Other DNA sequences of this sample code for an identical CDR3. The chain couples TRBV9 to TRBJ2-3; D gene ambiguous. The CDR3 contains 14 residues. Germline CDR1 and CDR2: SGDLS and YYNGEE. V lost 1 base and J lost 3, with 9 bases in between. CDR3: CASSVFSRTDTQYF. The DNA for the CDR3 is TGTGCCAGCAGCGTATTTAGCCGGACAGATACGCAGTATTTT.

This chain links TRBV7-2 with TRBJ2-1; no reliable D call. This CDR3 has 13 residues. The V end lost 0 bases, the J end lost 7 bases, and 7 bases lay between the germline ends. Germline V gene data show CDR1 as SGHTA and CDR2 as FQGNSA. The CDR3: CASSLARWNEQFF. CDR3 nucleotides: TGTGCCAGCAGCTTAGCGCGGTGGAATGAGCAGTTCTTC.

This clone was counted only a few times. The V gene is TRBV5-5, the J gene TRBJ1-1; D not certain. V shed 0 bases and J shed 0 bases, with 12 bases lying between them. The CDR3 consists of 16 residues. The V gene's germline CDR1 is SGHKS and CDR2 YYEKEE (reference sequence). The CDR3 spells CASSLAFEQMNTEAFF. DNA of the CDR3: TGTGCCAGCAGCTTGGCCTTTGAACAGATGAACACTGAAGCTTTCTTT.

CDR3 nucleotide sequence: TGTGCCAGCAGCTTAGGGACAGGGTTCAATGAGCAGTTCTTC. The encoded protein is CASSLGTGFNEQFF. The chain joins TRBV7-9 to TRBJ2-1; 8 bases map to TRBD1. The CDR3 loop spans 14 amino acids. The germline V gene encodes CDR1 SEHNR and CDR2 FQNEAQ (reference sequence). V gave up 1 base and J gave up 6 bases; unmatched junction bases: 2.

The table lists this clone with a count of one. The J gene is TRBJ2-2, the V gene TRBV11-2; TRBD2 matches 7 bases. The ends lost 5 bases at V and 7 bases at J; junction bases unmatched: 7. Germline CDR1 is SGHAT and CDR2 is FQNNGV. This CDR3 comprises 14 residues. The CDR3 loop is CASSPQAGVGELFF. The CDR3 DNA reads TGTGCCAGCAGCCCCCAGGCGGGAGTCGGGGAGCTGTTTTTT.

The chain links TRBV5-4 to TRBJ2-3; the D gene is possibly TRBD1 (6 bases). CDR3 length: 15 residues. Germline V CDR1 and CDR2: SGHNT, YYREEE (reference sequence). V gave up 4 bases and J gave up 2 bases, with 14 bases separating them. Written as DNA, the CDR3 is TGTGCCAGCAGCGAACAGGGATACGACACAGATACGCAGTATTTT. Translated, it gives CASSEQGYDTDTQYF.

The chain recombines TRBV11-2 with TRBJ2-6; possible D gene TRBD1, 6 bases. Per the germline V gene, CDR1 is SGHAT and CDR2 is FQNNGV. The CDR3 has 17 amino acids. Deletions cut 2 bases from V and 2 bases from J, with 13 bases between. CDR3 region: CASSLNRAGPGANVLTF. The CDR3 region has the DNA TGTGCCAGCAGCTTAAACAGGGCTGGGCCTGGGGCCAACGTCCTGACTTTC.

J is TRBJ2-2 and V is TRBV7-6, with 7 positions matching TRBD2. Germline V gene data show CDR1 as SGHVS and CDR2 as FNYEAQ. This CDR3 is 16 amino acids long. V was pared by 7 bases and J by 8 bases, with 16 bases of the junction left unmatched. The CDR3 loop reads CASTRRPTSDAGELFF. CDR3 nucleotide sequence: TGTGCCAGCACCCGGAGACCCACTAGCGATGCAGGGGAGCTGTTTTTT.

The chain recombines TRBV6-1 with TRBJ1-5; D unresolved. V dropped 2 bases and J dropped 4 bases, with 9 bases sitting between them. CDR3 size: 14 residues. Germline V gives CDR1 MNHNS, CDR2 SASEGT. CDR3 amino acids: CASSENGRNQPQHF. The CDR3 coding sequence is TGTGCCAGCAGTGAAAATGGCAGAAATCAGCCCCAGCATTTT.

CDR3 DNA: TGTGCCAGCAGCTTAGACGAAAAGGGTAGCGAAAAACTGTTTTTT. Its translation is CASSLDEKGSEKLFF. This chain links TRBV7-9 with TRBJ1-4, with unresolved D. This CDR3 is 15 amino acids long. Germline loops: CDR1 SEHNR, CDR2 FQNEAQ (reference sequence). V was clipped by 1 base and J by 8 bases, with 14 bases between them.

CDR3 residues: CASSLQGTLGNTIYF. CDR3 DNA sequence: TGTGCCAGCAGCTTACAGGGAACCCTTGGAAACACCATATATTTT. The chain uses TRBV7-2 and TRBJ1-3, with D maybe TRBD1 (5 bases). Per germline, CDR1 SGHTA and CDR2 FQGNSA. CDR3 length: 15 amino acids. V was cut by 2 bases and J by 3 bases, with 11 bases left in between.